Presented here are 32 T cell receptor beta chains from one specimen sequenced in a study of blood T cell repertoires in COVID-19. Assay: immunoSEQ multiplex PCR; the TCRdb copy retains only in-frame clones and omits some. The data hold 150,000 or so clones, with over 60% observed a single time. Sequencing used peripheral blood. The receptors come from a woman between 65 and 79 years old with acute or convalescent COVID-19.

The rearrangement uses TRBV2 and TRBJ1-2, with D uncertain. Trimming left V 3 bases short and J 7 bases short, with 15 bases between. From germline, CDR1 is SNHLY and CDR2 FYNNEI. The CDR3 contains 14 residues. In DNA, the CDR3 is TGTGCCAGCAGTGACTTACAGAGCGGAGTTGGCTACACCTTC. This encodes CASSDLQSGVGYTF.

This clone is a singleton in its sample. V gene TRBV28 combines with J gene TRBJ2-5; D uncertain. V was clipped by 4 bases and J by 5 bases, with 11 bases between them. Per germline, CDR1 MDHEN and CDR2 SYDVKM. This CDR3 contains 13 residues. CDR3 DNA sequence: TGTGCCAGCAGTTCTCCGGTGATTGAGACCCAGTACTTC. Its translation is CASSSPVIETQYF. Using reference TRBV28 and TRBJ2-5 for the parts outside the CDR3, the full variable domain is DVKVTQSSRYLVKRTGEKVFLECVQDMDHENMFWYRQDPGLGLRLIYFSYDVKMKEKGDIPEGYSVSREKKERFSLILESASTNQTSMYLCASSSPVIETQYFGPGTRLLVL.

This clone showed up just once. CDR3 loop: CASSLIGGDTQYF. The CDR3 bases are TGCGCCAGCAGCTTAATCGGCGGAGATACGCAGTATTTT. The V and J genes are TRBV5-1 and TRBJ2-3; D gene unclear. Trimming stripped 2 bases from V and 5 bases from J, with 9 bases between. The CDR3 loop spans 13 amino acids. The germline V gene has CDR1 SGHRS and CDR2 YFSETQ.

The count of this clone is one. The V and J genes are TRBV3-1 (or the pseudogene TRBV3-2) and TRBJ1-4; 7 bases align to TRBD1. Trimming cost V 4 bases and J 7 bases; bases outside gene matches: 6. This CDR3 is built from 14 residues. CDR1 LGHDT and CDR2 YNNKEL come from the germline V gene (reference sequence). The CDR3 reads CASSPGQRGEKLFF. CDR3 nucleotide sequence: TGTGCCAGCAGCCCGGGACAGAGGGGTGAAAAACTGTTTTTT.

The V gene is TRBV5-1, the J gene TRBJ2-6; the D gene is possibly TRBD1 (6 bases). CDR1 is SGHRS, CDR2 YFSETQ, per germline. Trimming removed 0 bases at V and 0 bases at J, with 7 bases between. The CDR3 has 16 amino acids. The CDR3 region has the DNA TGCGCCAGCAGCTTGGGAGGGGGCTCTGGGGCCAACGTCCTGACTTTC. Translated, it gives CASSLGGGSGANVLTF.

This clone was found once. This chain connects TRBV9 to TRBJ2-1; 9 nucleotides match TRBD2. V shed 2 bases, J shed 5 bases, and the junction held 5 bases outside the gene matches. The CDR3 consists of 15 residues. Germline CDR1 is SGDLS and CDR2 is YYNGEE. The CDR3 DNA is TGTGCCAGCAGCGTCTCAAGCGGGAGGCACAATGAGCAGTTCTTC. Residues: CASSVSSGRHNEQFF.

This sequence joins TRBV7-3 and TRBJ2-3; no clear D. This CDR3 is built from 13 residues. Trimming took 5 bases from V and 2 from J, leaving 8 bases between them. CDR1 and CDR2 from the germline V gene are SGHTA and FQGTGA. The chain's CDR3 is CASSRVNTDTQYF. CDR3 sequence (DNA): TGTGCCAGCAGCCGAGTCAACACAGATACGCAGTATTTT. Full variable domain (remainder filled in from reference TRBV7-3 and TRBJ2-3): GAGVSQTPSNKVTEKGKYVELRCDPISGHTALYWYRQSLGQGPEFLIYFQGTGAADDSGLPNDRFFAVRPEGSVSTLKIQRTERGDSAVYLCASSRVNTDTQYFGPGTRLTVL.

The V and J genes are TRBV28 and TRBJ1-5, with D possibly being TRBD1 (5 bases). This CDR3 has 11 residues. V was pared by 7 bases and J by 16 bases, with 17 bases between. CDR1 and CDR2 (germline): MDHEN, SYDVKM. This CDR3 is CASNYQDTSHF. CDR3 coding DNA: TGTGCCAGCAATTATCAGGACACCTCCCATTTT.

This chain uses TRBV10-3 with TRBJ2-7; 9 positions match TRBD2. The CDR3 runs to 14 residues. The germline gives CDR1 ENHRY, CDR2 SYGVKD. V lost 3 bases and J lost 3; bases outside the gene matches: 3. In DNA, the CDR3 is TGTGCCATCAGTGATTCGACTAGCGGCTACGAGCAGTACTTC. It translates to CAISDSTSGYEQYF.

This clone has only a few counts. The rearrangement links TRBV29-1 to TRBJ2-1; maybe TRBD1 (6 bases). The CDR3 is 14 residues long. The V end was cut by 3 bases, the J end by 0 bases, with 9 bases between. Germline CDR1 and CDR2: SQVTM and ANQGSEA. CDR3 sequence reads: CSVEMTGSYNEQFF. The CDR3 nucleotides are TGCAGCGTTGAGATGACAGGCTCCTACAATGAGCAGTTCTTC.

The CDR3 loop is CASRNRGGNYGYTF. In DNA form, the CDR3 reads TGTGCCAGCAGAAACCGCGGGGGGAACTATGGCTACACCTTC. The gene calls are TRBV5-8 and TRBJ1-2, with D tentatively TRBD1 (5 bases). Germline CDR1 reads SGHTS; CDR2 reads YDEGEE. The V end lost 5 bases, the J end lost 2 bases, and 13 bases lay between the germline ends. The CDR3 is 14 amino acids.

The chain links TRBV7-8 to TRBJ2-3; 12 nucleotides align to TRBD2. The CDR3 runs 14 residues. After removal of 7 bases from V and 5 bases from J, the junction contained 4 bases not matched to a gene. Germline CDR1 SGHVS, CDR2 FQNEAQ. CDR3 loop: CASTPSGRGDTQYF. Here the CDR3 DNA reads TGTGCCAGCACCCCTAGCGGGAGGGGAGATACGCAGTATTTT.

V gene TRBV11-2 combines with J gene TRBJ2-7; D remains ambiguous. The CDR3 totals 12 residues. Trimming pared 1 base from V and 6 bases from J, leaving 7 bases between. In germline, CDR1 is SGHAT, CDR2 FQNNGV. The CDR3 reads CASSLVSREQYF. As DNA, the CDR3 is TGTGCCAGCAGCTTAGTATCCCGCGAGCAGTACTTC.

The rearrangement links TRBV6-5 to TRBJ1-4; 7 nucleotides line up with TRBD1. CDR1 is MNHEY and CDR2 is SVGAGI in the germline V gene. The CDR3 length is 13 residues. Germline trimming cut 8 bases from V and 10 bases from J; bases unmatched to any gene: 10. CDR3 in amino acids: CASGRTGILKLFF. CDR3 DNA sequence: TGTGCCAGCGGACGGACAGGAATATTAAAACTGTTTTTT.

The chain carries TRBV6-5 and TRBJ2-2; tentative D call: TRBD2 (6 bases). Germline V lookup: CDR1 MNHEY, CDR2 SVGAGI. There are 15 residues in the CDR3. Trimming removed 6 bases at V and 2 bases at J, with 13 bases between. CDR3 sequence reads: CASRRVAVNTGELFF. Here the CDR3 DNA reads TGTGCCAGCAGAAGGGTAGCGGTAAACACCGGGGAGCTGTTTTTT.

With respect to this clone: With a much larger clone just one base away, this may be a read error. The chain combines TRBV3-1 (or the pseudogene TRBV3-2) with TRBJ2-3; 12 nucleotides match TRBD2. CDR1 LGHDT and CDR2 YNNKEL come from the germline V gene (reference sequence). The CDR3 runs to 17 residues. The junction had 6 bases not matched to a gene; V was cut back by 2 bases and J by 3 bases. Here the CDR3 reads CASSQRLAGVGTDTQYF. In DNA form, the CDR3 reads TGTGCCAGCAGCCAAAGACTAGCGGGAGTCGGTACAGATACGCAGTATTTT.

This clone was detected only once. This sequence joins TRBV29-1 and TRBJ1-2; the D is unclear. Germline CDR1 and CDR2: SQVTM and ANQGSEA. The CDR3 covers 14 residues. The V end lost 0 bases, the J end lost 9 bases, and 17 bases lay between the germline ends. The CDR3 coding sequence is TGCAGCGTTGAAGATGGGCGGGCTCGGAGGAGCTACACCTTC. Its translation is CSVEDGRARRSYTF.

This clone has a handful of counts. This chain connects TRBV29-1 to TRBJ1-2; 9 bases fit TRBD1. Trimming cost V 3 bases and J 7 bases; bases outside gene matches: 6. This CDR3 has 13 residues. The V gene's germline CDR1 is SQVTM and CDR2 ANQGSEA. This CDR3 is CSVDLQGAGGYTF. Here the CDR3 DNA reads TGCAGCGTTGATCTACAGGGGGCTGGTGGCTACACCTTC.

V usage is TRBV11-2 and J usage is TRBJ1-1, with 8 bases matching TRBD1. Germline CDR1 SGHAT, CDR2 FQNNGV. V trimming: 1 base; J trimming: 6 bases; junction bases outside the gene matches: 7. CDR3 length: 15 residues. The CDR3 reads CASSLAAGGNAEAFF. The CDR3 region has the DNA TGTGCCAGCAGCTTAGCTGCAGGGGGCAACGCTGAAGCTTTCTTT.

The gene calls are TRBV6-5 and TRBJ1-2; D might be TRBD1 (5 bases). Trimming removed 6 bases at V and 3 bases at J, with 14 bases between. Germline-derived CDR1 and CDR2 are MNHEY and SVGAGI. The CDR3 is 14 amino acids. The CDR3 DNA reads as TGTGCCAGCAGGCGACAGAGTACAGACTATGGCTACACCTTC. This gives the protein CASRRQSTDYGYTF.

This clone has only one observation. J is TRBJ2-5 and V is TRBV29-1, with 10 bases matching TRBD1. The CDR3 is 19 residues long. Trimming at V came to 0 bases and at J to 0 bases, leaving 13 bases not matched to a gene. In germline, CDR1 is SQVTM, CDR2 ANQGSEA. CDR3 coding DNA: TGCAGCGTTGAAGATTGGGGCGGGACAGGGGATTCGAACCAAGAGACCCAGTACTTC. Amino acids: CSVEDWGGTGDSNQETQYF.

This clone has at least ten counts. V and J are TRBV10-3 and TRBJ1-5; TRBD1 is a possible D gene (5 bases). V was shortened by 0 bases and J by 2 bases, with 14 bases between the two germline ends. The CDR3 runs 17 residues. Germline CDR1 is ENHRY and CDR2 is SYGVKD. CDR3 in DNA: TGTGCCATCAGTGAGTCGAAGGGGATTCAGGGCAATCAGCCCCAGCATTTT. Amino acids: CAISESKGIQGNQPQHF.

The chain links TRBV30 to TRBJ1-6; the D is unclear. V lost 3 bases to trimming and J lost 3 bases, with 6 bases between them. Germline V gene lookup returns CDR1 GTSNPN and CDR2 SVGIG (reference sequence). The CDR3 is 13 residues long. The CDR3 reads CAWSRSYNSPLHF. Here the CDR3 DNA reads TGTGCCTGGAGCCGCAGCTATAATTCACCCCTCCACTTT.

The chain has TRBV2 and TRBJ1-6, with TRBD1 as a possible D gene (6 bases). This CDR3 comprises 14 residues. Per germline, CDR1 SNHLY and CDR2 FYNNEI. Trimming left V 5 bases short and J 7 bases short, with 12 bases between. This chain's CDR3 is CASSLQGANSPLHF. In DNA, the CDR3 is TGTGCCAGCAGTCTACAGGGTGCCAATTCACCCCTCCACTTT.

The rearrangement joins TRBV9 to TRBJ2-4, with TRBD1 matching 10 bases. V shed 2 bases, J shed 7 bases, and the junction held 12 bases outside the gene matches. Germline-derived CDR1 and CDR2 are SGDLS and YYNGEE. The CDR3 totals 17 residues. CDR3: CASSVSSGQGLWNIQYF. The CDR3 nucleotides read TGTGCCAGCAGCGTCTCCTCGGGACAGGGGTTGTGGAACATTCAGTACTTC.

The J gene is TRBJ1-2, the V gene TRBV5-1; D remains unclear. Germline V CDR1 and CDR2: SGHRS, YFSETQ. The CDR3 extends over 14 amino acids. Trimming took 0 bases from V and 6 from J, leaving 12 bases between them. CDR3 protein: CASSLDRTRDGYTF. CDR3 coding DNA: TGCGCCAGCAGCTTGGATAGGACTCGGGATGGCTACACCTTC.

The rearrangement uses TRBV27 and TRBJ2-1; the match to TRBD2 covers 12 bases. Germline V lookup: CDR1 MNHEY, CDR2 SMNVEV (reference sequence). CDR3 size: 14 residues. After removal of 0 bases from V and 13 bases from J, the junction contained 4 bases not matched to a gene. The chain's CDR3 is CASSLSWTSGEQFF. The CDR3, as DNA: TGTGCCAGCAGTTTATCGTGGACTAGCGGGGAACAGTTCTTC.

The chain has TRBV4-1 and TRBJ1-2, with TRBD1 identical over 10 bases. The germline V gene encodes CDR1 MGHRA and CDR2 YSYEKL. This CDR3 has 15 residues. V was pared by 3 bases and J by 5 bases, with 6 bases of the junction left unmatched. The chain's CDR3 is CASSHPWTGGYGYTF. CDR3 nucleotides: TGCGCCAGCAGCCATCCGTGGACAGGGGGTTATGGCTACACCTTC.

The chain links TRBV24-1 to TRBJ2-2; TRBD1 aligns across 9 bases. The germline V gene has CDR1 KGHDR and CDR2 SFDVKD. The CDR3 length is 14 residues. The V gene end was trimmed by 5 bases and the J gene end by 5 bases; junction bases not matched to a gene: 2. This chain's CDR3 is CATSGTGVTGELFF. Written as DNA, the CDR3 is TGTGCCACCAGTGGGACAGGGGTTACCGGGGAGCTGTTTTTT.

The chain employs TRBV4-3 and TRBJ2-3, with TRBD1 as a possible D gene (5 bases). The CDR3 has 15 amino acids. Germline CDR1 and CDR2: LGHNA and YSLEER. Trimming removed 4 bases from V and 1 base from J, with 12 bases in between. The DNA of the CDR3 is TGCGCCAGCAGCCGGGCGGTAGGGGGCACAGATACGCAGTATTTT. Protein product: CASSRAVGGTDTQYF.

The rearrangement uses TRBV5-1 and TRBJ2-7, with 8 bases identical to TRBD2. CDR1 SGHRS and CDR2 YFSETQ come from the germline V gene. There are 16 residues in the CDR3. J was trimmed by 0 bases and V by 4 bases; bases with no gene match: 9. The CDR3 DNA reads as TGCGCCAGCAGCCCCATGACTAGCGTCCGCTCCTACGAGCAGTACTTC. Amino acid sequence: CASSPMTSVRSYEQYF.

The chain uses TRBV3-1 (or the pseudogene TRBV3-2) and TRBJ2-7; 8 positions agree with TRBD2. This CDR3 contains 16 residues. CDR1 is LGHDT and CDR2 is YNNKEL in the germline V gene (reference sequence). V shed 0 bases and J 2 bases; nucleotides not matched to a gene: 6. CDR3 sequence (DNA): TGTGCCAGCAGCCAAGAACGTCTAGCGGGTCCCTACGAGCAGTACTTC. Translated, it gives CASSQERLAGPYEQYF.